The subject of this entry is one T cell receptor (beta chain). This sample was included in a study of blood T cell repertoires in COVID-19. The repertoire was sequenced with immunoSEQ multiplex PCR; TCRdb's copy has only in-frame clones and lacks some. The sample lists over 120,000 clones, roughly 73% occurring once. Germline assignment: CDR1 SNHLY and CDR2 FYNNEI. V lost 10 bases and J lost 6; bases outside the gene matches: 11. The CDR3 is 14 residues long. Sequenced sample: peripheral blood. This clonotype was sampled from a woman aged 45-59 years with active or convalescent COVID-19. V usage is TRBV2 and J usage is TRBJ2-1, with 8 nucleotides matching TRBD2. The DNA of the CDR3 is TGTGCCACCTCGGGAGGGTTAAGTATCAATGAGCAGTTCTTC. This sequence encodes CATSGGLSINEQFF.